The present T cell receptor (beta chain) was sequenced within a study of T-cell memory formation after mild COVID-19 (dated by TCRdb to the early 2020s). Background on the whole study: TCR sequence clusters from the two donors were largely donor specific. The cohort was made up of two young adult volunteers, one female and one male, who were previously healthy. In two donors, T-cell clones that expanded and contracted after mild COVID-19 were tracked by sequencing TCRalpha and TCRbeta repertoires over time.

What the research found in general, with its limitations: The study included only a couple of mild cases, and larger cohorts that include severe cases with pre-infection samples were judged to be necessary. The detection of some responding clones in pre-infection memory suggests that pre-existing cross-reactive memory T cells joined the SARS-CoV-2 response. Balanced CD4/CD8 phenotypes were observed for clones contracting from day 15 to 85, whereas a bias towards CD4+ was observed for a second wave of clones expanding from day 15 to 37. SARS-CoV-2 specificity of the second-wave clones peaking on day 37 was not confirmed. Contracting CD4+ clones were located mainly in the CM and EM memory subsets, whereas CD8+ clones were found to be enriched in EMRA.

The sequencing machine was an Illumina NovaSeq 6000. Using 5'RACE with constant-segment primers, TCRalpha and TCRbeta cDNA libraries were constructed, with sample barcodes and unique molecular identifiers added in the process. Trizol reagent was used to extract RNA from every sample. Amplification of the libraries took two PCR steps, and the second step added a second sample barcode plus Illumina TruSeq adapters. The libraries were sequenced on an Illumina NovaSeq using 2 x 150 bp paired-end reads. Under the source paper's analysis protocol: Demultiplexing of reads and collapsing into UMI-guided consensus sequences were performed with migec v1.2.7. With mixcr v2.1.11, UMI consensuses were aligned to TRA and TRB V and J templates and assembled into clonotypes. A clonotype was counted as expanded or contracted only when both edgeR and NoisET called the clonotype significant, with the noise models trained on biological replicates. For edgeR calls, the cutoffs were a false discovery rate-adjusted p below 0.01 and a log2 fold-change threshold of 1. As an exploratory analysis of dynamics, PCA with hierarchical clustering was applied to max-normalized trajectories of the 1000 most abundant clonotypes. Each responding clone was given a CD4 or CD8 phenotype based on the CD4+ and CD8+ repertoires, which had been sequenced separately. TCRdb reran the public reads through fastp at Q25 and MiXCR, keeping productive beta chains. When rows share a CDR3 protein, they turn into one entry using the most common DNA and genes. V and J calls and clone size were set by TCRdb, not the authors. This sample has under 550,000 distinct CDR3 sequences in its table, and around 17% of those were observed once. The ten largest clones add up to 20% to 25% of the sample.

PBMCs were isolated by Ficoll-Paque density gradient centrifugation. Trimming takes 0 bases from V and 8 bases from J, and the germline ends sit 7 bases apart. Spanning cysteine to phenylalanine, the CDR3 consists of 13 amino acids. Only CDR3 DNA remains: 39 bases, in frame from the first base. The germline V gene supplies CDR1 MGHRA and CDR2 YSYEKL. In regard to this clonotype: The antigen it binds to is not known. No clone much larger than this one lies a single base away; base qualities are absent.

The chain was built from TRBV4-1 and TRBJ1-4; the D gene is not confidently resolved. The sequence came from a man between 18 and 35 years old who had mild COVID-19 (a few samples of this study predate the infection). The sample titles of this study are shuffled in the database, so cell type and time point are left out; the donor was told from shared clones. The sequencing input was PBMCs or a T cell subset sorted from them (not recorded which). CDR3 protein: CASSQDTGEKLFF. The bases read TGCGCCAGCAGCCAAGATACCGGCGAAAAACTGTTTTTT.